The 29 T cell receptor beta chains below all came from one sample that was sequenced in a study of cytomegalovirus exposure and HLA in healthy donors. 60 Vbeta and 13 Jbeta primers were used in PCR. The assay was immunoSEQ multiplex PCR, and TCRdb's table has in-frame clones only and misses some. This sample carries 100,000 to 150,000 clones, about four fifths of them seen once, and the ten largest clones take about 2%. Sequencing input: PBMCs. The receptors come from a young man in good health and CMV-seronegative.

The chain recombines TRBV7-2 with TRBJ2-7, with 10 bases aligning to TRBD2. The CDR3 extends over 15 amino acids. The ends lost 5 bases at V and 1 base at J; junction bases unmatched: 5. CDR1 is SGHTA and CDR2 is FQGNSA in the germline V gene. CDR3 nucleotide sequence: TGTGCCAGCAGCATTAGCGGGGGGACATCCTACGAGCAGTACTTC. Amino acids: CASSISGGTSYEQYF. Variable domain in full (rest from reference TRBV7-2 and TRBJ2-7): GAGVSQSPSNKVTEKGKDVELRCDPISGHTALYWYRQSLGQGLEFLIYFQGNSAPDKSGLPSDRFSAERTGGSVSTLTIQRTQQEDSAVYLCASSISGGTSYEQYFGPGTRLTVT.

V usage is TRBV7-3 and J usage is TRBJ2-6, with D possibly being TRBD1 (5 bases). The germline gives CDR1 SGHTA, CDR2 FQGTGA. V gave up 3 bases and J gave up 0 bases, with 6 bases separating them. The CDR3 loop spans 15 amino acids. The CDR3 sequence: CASSFRDSGANVLTF. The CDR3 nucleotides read TGTGCCAGCAGCTTCAGGGACTCTGGGGCCAACGTCCTGACTTTC.

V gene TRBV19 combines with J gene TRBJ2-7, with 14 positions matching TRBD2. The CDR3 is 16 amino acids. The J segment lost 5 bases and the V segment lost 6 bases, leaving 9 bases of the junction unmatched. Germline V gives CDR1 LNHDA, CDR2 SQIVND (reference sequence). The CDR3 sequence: CASSPSRLAGGNEQYF. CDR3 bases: TGTGCCAGTAGCCCTAGTAGACTAGCGGGGGGGAACGAGCAGTACTTC.

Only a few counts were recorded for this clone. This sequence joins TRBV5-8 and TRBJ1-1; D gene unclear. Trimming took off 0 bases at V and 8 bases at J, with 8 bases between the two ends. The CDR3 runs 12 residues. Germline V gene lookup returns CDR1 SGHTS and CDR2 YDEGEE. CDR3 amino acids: CASSLVLQEAFF. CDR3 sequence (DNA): TGTGCCAGCAGCTTGGTATTACAGGAAGCTTTCTTT.

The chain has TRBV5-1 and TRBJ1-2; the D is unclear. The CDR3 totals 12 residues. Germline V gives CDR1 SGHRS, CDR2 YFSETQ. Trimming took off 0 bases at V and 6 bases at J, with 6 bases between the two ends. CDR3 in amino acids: CASSLVGDGYTF. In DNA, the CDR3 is TGCGCCAGCAGCTTGGTCGGGGATGGCTACACCTTC.

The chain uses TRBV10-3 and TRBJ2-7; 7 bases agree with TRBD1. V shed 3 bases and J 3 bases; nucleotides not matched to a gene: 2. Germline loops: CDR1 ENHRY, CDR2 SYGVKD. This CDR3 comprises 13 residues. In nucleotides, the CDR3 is TGTGCCATCAGTGAAAGGGACAGCTACGAGCAGTACTTC. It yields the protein CAISERDSYEQYF.

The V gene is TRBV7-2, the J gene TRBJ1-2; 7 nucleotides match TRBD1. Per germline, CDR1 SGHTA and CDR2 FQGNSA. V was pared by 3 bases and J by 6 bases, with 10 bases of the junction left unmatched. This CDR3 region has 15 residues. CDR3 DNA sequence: TGTGCCAGCAGCTTTTCAGCAGGGGGGTATCATGGCTACACCTTC. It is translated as CASSFSAGGYHGYTF. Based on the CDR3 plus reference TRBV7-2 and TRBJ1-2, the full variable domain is GAGVSQSPSNKVTEKGKDVELRCDPISGHTALYWYRQSLGQGLEFLIYFQGNSAPDKSGLPSDRFSAERTGGSVSTLTIQRTQQEDSAVYLCASSFSAGGYHGYTFGSGTRLTVV.

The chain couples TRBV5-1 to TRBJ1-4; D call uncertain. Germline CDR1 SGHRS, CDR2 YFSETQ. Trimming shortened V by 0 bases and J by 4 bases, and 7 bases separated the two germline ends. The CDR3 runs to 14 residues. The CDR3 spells CASSLAGYNEKLFF. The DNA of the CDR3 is TGCGCCAGCAGCTTGGCCGGGTATAATGAAAAACTGTTTTTT. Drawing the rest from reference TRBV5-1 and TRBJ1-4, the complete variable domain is KAGVTQTPRYLIKTRGQQVTLSCSPISGHRSVSWYQQTPGQGLQFLFEYFSETQRNKGNFPGRFSGRQFSNSRSEMNVSTLELGDSALYLCASSLAGYNEKLFFGSGTQLSVL.

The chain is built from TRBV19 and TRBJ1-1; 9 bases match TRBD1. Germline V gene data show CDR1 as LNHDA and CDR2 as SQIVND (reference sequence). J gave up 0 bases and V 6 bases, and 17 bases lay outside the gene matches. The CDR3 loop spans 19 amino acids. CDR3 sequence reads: CASRLPVPTGGGMNTEAFF. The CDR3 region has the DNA TGTGCCAGTAGACTCCCTGTACCGACAGGGGGGGGTATGAACACTGAAGCTTTCTTT.

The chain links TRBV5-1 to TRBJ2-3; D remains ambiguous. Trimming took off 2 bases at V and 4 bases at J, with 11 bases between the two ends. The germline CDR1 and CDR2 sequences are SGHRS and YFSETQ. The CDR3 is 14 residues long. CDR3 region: CASSLELVSDTQYF. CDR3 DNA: TGCGCCAGCAGCTTAGAACTGGTCTCAGATACGCAGTATTTT.

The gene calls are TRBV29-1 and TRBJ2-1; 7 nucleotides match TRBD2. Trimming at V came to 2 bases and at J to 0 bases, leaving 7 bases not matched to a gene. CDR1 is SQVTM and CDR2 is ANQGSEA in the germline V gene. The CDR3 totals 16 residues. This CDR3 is CSVEKMGLTSYNEQFF. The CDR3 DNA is TGCAGCGTTGAAAAAATGGGACTAACCTCCTACAATGAGCAGTTCTTC.

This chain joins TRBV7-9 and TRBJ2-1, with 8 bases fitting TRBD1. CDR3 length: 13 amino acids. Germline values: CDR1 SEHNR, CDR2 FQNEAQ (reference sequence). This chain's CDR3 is CSNSDRAPNEQFF. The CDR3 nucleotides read TGTTCCAACTCGGACAGGGCGCCCAATGAGCAGTTCTTC.

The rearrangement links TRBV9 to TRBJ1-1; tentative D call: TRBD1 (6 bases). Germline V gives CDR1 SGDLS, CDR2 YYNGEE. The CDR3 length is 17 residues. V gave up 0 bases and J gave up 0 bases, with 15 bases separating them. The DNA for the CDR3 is TGTGCCAGCAGCGTAGAAAGGGACACTTACCTGAACACTGAAGCTTTCTTT. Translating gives CASSVERDTYLNTEAFF.

The CDR3 protein is CASKGRGLFNSPLHF. The CDR3 coding sequence is TGTGCCAGCAAAGGAAGGGGCCTCTTTAATTCACCCCTCCACTTT. The V gene is TRBV13, the J gene TRBJ1-6; tentative D call: TRBD1 (5 bases). Trimming shortened V by 7 bases and J by 6 bases, and 16 bases separated the two germline ends. Per the germline V gene, CDR1 is PRHDT and CDR2 is FYEKMQ (reference sequence). This CDR3 is built from 15 residues. Drawing the rest from reference TRBV13 and TRBJ1-6, the complete variable domain is AAGVIQSPRHLIKEKRETATLKCYPIPRHDTVYWYQQGPGQDPQFLISFYEKMQSDKGSIPDRFSAQQFSDYHSELNMSSLELGDSALYFCASKGRGLFNSPLHFGNGTRLTVT.

CDR3 sequence: CASSIGTGFNEKLFF. CDR3 DNA: TGTGCCAGCAGCATTGGGACAGGGTTCAATGAAAAACTGTTTTTT. The rearrangement uses TRBV9 and TRBJ1-4, with TRBD1 identical over 9 bases. The CDR3 loop spans 15 amino acids. J was trimmed by 5 bases and V by 4 bases; bases with no gene match: 6. The germline V gene encodes CDR1 SGDLS and CDR2 YYNGEE. Full variable domain (missing parts from reference TRBV9 and TRBJ1-4): DSGVTQTPKHLITATGQRVTLRCSPRSGDLSVYWYQQSLDQGLQFLIQYYNGEERAKGNILERFSAQQFPDLHSELNLSSLELGDSALYFCASSIGTGFNEKLFFGSGTQLSVL.

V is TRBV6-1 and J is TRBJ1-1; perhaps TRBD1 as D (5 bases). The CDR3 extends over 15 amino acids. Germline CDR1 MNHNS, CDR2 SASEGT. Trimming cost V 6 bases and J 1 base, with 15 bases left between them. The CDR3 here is CASSLAGGGNTEAFF. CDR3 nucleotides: TGTGCCAGCAGCTTGGCGGGGGGAGGGAACACTGAAGCTTTCTTT.

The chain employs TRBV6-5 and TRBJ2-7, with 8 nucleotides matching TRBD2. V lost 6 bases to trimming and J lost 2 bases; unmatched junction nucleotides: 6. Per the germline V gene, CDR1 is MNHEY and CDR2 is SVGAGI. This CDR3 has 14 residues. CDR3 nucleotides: TGTGCCAGCAGCTTTAGCGGGGCAGCCTACGAGCAGTACTTC. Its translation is CASSFSGAAYEQYF.

As DNA, the CDR3 is TGTGCCAGCAGCCAAAGAACTCTAGCGGGGGGGGTCACAGATACGCAGTATTTT. Translated, it gives CASSQRTLAGGVTDTQYF. This chain connects TRBV4-2 to TRBJ2-3, with 12 bases identical to TRBD2. Germline V lookup: CDR1 LGHNA, CDR2 YNFKEQ. The CDR3 has 18 amino acids. The V segment lost 2 bases and the J segment 2 bases; nucleotides outside the gene matches: 8.

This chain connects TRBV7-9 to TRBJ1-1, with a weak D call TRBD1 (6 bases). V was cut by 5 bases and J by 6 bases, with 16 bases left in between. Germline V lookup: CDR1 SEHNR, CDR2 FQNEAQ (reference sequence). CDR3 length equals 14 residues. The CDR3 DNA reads TGTGCCAGCAGCCCAGACAGGCTAATCGCTGAAGCTTTCTTT. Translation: CASSPDRLIAEAFF.

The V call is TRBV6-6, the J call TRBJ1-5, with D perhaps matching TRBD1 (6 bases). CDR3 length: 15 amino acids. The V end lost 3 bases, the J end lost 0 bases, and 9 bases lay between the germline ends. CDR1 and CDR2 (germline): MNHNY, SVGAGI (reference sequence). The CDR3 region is CASSYSGASNQPQHF. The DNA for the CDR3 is TGTGCCAGCAGTTATTCAGGGGCTAGCAATCAGCCCCAGCATTTT.

Here the CDR3 DNA reads TGTGCCAGCAGTGACGGAGGGGCGGGCACAGATACGCAGTATTTT. This translates into CASSDGGAGTDTQYF. The genes are TRBV6-4 and TRBJ2-3, with TRBD2 as a possible D gene (6 bases). Deletions cut 2 bases from V and 1 base from J, with 10 bases between. Germline CDR1 and CDR2: MRHNA and SNTAGT. The CDR3 is made up of 15 amino acids.

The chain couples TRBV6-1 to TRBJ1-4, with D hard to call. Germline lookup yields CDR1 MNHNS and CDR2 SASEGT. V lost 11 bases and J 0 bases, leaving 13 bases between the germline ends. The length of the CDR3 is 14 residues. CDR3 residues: CASAWSSTNEKLFF. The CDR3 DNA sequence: TGTGCCTCCGCGTGGTCCTCAACTAATGAAAAACTGTTTTTT.

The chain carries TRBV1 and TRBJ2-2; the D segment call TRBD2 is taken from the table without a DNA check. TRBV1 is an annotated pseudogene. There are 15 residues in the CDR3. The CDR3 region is CTSTQRGPSDGELFF. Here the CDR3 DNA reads TGCACCAGCACCCAGCGGGGCCCTTCAGACGGGGAGCTGTTTTTT.

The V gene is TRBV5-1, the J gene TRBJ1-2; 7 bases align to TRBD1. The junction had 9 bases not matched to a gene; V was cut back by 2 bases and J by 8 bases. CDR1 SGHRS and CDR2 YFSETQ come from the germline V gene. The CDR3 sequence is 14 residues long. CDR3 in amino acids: CASSFDRELFGYTF. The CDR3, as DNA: TGCGCCAGCAGCTTCGACAGGGAGTTATTCGGCTACACCTTC.

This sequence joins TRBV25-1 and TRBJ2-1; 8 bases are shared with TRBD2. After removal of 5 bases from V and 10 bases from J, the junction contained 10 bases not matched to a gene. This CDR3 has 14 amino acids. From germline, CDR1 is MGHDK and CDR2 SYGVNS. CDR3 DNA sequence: TGTGCCAGCAGTCTTCGGGACTCGGGAGGGGAGCAGTTCTTC. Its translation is CASSLRDSGGEQFF.

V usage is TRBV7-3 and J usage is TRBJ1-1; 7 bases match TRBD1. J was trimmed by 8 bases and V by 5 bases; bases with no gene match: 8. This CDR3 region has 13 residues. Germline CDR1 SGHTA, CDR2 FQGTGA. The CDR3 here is CASSPTGKDEAFF. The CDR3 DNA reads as TGTGCCAGCAGCCCGACAGGGAAAGACGAAGCTTTCTTT.

The CDR3 region has the DNA TGTGCCAGCTCACGAGTAGCGGGGGGTTCAGAGACCCAGTACTTC. Translating it yields CASSRVAGGSETQYF. The chain employs TRBV18 and TRBJ2-5; TRBD2 agrees at 10 bases. Trimming at V came to 4 bases and at J to 4 bases, leaving 6 bases not matched to a gene. The CDR3 has 15 residues. Germline V gene lookup returns CDR1 KGHSH and CDR2 LQKENI.

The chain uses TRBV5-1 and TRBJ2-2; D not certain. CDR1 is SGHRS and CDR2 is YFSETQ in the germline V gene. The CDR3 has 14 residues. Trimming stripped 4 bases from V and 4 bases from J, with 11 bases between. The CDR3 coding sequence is TGCGCCAGCAGCACCCCTAGTCGCACCGGGGAGCTGTTTTTT. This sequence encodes CASSTPSRTGELFF.

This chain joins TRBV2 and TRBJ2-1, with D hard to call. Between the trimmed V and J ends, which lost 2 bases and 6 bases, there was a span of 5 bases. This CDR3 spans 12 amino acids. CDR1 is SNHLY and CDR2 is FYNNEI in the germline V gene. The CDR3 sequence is CASSEWSNEQFF. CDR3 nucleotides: TGTGCCAGCAGTGAATGGAGCAATGAGCAGTTCTTC.